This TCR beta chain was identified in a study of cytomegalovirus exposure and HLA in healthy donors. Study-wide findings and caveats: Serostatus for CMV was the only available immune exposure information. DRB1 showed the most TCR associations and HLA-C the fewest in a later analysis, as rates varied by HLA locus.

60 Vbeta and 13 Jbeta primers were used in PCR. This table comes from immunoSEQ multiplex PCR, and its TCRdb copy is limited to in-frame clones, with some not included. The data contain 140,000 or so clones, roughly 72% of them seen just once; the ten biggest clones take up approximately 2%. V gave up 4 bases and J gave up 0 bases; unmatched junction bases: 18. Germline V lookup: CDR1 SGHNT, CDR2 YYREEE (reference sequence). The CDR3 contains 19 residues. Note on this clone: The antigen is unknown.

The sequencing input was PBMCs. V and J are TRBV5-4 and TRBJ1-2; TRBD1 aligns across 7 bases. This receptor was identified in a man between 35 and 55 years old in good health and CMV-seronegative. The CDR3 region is CASSPRLERTGVANYGYTF. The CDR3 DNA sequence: TGTGCCAGCAGCCCGCGGTTGGAACGAACAGGGGTAGCTAACTATGGCTACACCTTC.